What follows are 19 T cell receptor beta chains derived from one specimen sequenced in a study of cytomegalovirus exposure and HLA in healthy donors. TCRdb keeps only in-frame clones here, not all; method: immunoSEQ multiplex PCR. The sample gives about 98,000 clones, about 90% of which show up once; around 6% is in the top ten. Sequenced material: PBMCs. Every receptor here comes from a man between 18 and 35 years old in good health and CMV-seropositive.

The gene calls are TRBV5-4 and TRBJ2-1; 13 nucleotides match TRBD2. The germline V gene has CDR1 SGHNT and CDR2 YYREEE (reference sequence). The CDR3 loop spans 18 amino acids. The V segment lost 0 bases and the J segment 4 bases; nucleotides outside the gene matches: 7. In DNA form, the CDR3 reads TGTGCCAGCAGCTTGGTACTAGCGGGAGGGTGGGGGTACAATGAGCAGTTCTTC. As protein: CASSLVLAGGWGYNEQFF. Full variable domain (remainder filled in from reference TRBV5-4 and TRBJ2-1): ETGVTQSPTHLIKTRGQQVTLRCSSQSGHNTVSWYQQALGQGPQFIFQYYREEENGRGNFPPRFSGLQFPNYSSELNVNALELDDSALYLCASSLVLAGGWGYNEQFFGPGTRLTVL.

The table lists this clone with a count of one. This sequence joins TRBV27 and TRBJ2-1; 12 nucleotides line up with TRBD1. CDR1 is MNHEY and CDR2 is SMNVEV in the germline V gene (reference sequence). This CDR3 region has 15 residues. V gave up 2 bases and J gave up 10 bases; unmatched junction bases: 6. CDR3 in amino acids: CASSLGTGGAWEQFF. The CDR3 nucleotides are TGTGCCAGCAGTTTAGGGACAGGGGGCGCTTGGGAGCAGTTCTTC.

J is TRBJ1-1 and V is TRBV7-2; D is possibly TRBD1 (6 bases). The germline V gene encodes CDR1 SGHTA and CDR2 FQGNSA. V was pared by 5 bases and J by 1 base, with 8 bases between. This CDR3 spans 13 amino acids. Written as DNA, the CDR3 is TGTGCCAGCAGCCCGGGACAGAACACTGAAGCTTTCTTT. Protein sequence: CASSPGQNTEAFF.

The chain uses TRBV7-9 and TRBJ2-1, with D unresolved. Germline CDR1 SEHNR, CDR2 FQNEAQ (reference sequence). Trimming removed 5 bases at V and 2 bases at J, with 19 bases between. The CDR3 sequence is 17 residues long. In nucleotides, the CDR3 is TGTGCCAGCAGCCCGGCCCGCGCTAGTCGCACCTACAATGAGCAGTTCTTC. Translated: CASSPARASRTYNEQFF.

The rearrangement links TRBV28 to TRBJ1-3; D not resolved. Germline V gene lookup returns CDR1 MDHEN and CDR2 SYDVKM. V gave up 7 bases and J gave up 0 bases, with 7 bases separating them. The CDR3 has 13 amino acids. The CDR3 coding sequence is TGTGCCAGCATGGGCCACTCTGGAAACACCATATATTTT. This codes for CASMGHSGNTIYF.

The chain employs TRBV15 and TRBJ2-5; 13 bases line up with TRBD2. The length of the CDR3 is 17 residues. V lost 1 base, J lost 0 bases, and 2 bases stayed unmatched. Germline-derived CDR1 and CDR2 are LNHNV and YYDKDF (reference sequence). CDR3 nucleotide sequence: TGTGCCACCAGCAGAGTTGGGACTAGCGGGGACCAAGAGACCCAGTACTTC. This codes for CATSRVGTSGDQETQYF.

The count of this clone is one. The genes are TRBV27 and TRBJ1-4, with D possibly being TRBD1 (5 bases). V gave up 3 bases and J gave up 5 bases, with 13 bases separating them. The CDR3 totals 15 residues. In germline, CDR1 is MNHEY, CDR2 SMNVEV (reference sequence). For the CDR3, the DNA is TGTGCCAGCAGTTTTAGGCAGGGATTGAATGAAAAACTGTTTTTT. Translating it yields CASSFRQGLNEKLFF.

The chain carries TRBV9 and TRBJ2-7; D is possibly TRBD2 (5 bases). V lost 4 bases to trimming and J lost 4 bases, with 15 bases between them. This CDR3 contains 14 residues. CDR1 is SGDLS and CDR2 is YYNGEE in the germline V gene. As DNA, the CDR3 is TGTGCCAGCAGCTCGACCCCGGAGGTGTACGAGCAGTACTTC. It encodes CASSSTPEVYEQYF. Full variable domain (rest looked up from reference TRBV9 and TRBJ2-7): DSGVTQTPKHLITATGQRVTLRCSPRSGDLSVYWYQQSLDQGLQFLIQYYNGEERAKGNILERFSAQQFPDLHSELNLSSLELGDSALYFCASSSTPEVYEQYFGPGTRLTVT.

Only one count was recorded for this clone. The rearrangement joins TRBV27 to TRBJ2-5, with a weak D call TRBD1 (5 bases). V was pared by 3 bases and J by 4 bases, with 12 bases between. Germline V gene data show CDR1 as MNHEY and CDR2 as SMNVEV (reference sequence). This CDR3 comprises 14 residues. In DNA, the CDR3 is TGTGCCAGCAGTTTTTCGCCAGGGTCAGAGACCCAGTACTTC. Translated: CASSFSPGSETQYF.

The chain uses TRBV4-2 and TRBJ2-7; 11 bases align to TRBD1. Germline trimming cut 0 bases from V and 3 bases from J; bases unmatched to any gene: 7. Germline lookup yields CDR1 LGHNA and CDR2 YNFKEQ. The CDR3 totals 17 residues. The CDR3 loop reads CASSQDAGQGGVYEQYF. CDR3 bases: TGTGCCAGCAGCCAAGATGCGGGACAGGGGGGGGTCTACGAGCAGTACTTC.

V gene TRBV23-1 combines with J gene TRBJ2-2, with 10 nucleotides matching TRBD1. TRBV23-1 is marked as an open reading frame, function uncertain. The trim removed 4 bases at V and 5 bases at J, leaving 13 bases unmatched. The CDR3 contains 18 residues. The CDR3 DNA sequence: TGCGCCAGCAGTCTATTACCCACCCCGGGACAGGGGACCGGGGAGCTGTTTTTT. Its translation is CASSLLPTPGQGTGELFF.

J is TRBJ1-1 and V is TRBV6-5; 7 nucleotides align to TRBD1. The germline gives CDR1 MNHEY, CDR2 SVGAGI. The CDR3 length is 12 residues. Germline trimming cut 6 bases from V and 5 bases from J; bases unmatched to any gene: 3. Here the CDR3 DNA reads TGTGCCAGCAGGACAGGGCTGACTGAAGCTTTCTTT. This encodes CASRTGLTEAFF.

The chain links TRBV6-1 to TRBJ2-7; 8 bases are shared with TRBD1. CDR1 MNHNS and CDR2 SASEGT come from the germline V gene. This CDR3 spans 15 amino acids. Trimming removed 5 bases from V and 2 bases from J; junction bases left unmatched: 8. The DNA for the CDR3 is TGTGCCAGCAGTCCCCGGGACAGGACGACCTACGAGCAGTACTTC. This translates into CASSPRDRTTYEQYF.

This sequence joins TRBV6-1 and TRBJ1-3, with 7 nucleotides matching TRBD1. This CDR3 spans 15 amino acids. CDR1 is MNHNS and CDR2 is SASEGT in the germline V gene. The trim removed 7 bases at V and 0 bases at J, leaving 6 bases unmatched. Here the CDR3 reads CASKGQPSSGNTIYF. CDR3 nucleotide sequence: TGTGCCAGCAAGGGACAGCCCAGCTCTGGAAACACCATATATTTT.

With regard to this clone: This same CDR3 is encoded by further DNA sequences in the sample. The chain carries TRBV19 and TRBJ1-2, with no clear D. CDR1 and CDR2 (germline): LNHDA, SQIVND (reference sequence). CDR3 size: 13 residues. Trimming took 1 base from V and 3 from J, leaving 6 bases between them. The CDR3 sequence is CASSIAGDYGYTF. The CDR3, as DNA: TGTGCCAGTAGTATAGCCGGGGACTATGGCTACACCTTC. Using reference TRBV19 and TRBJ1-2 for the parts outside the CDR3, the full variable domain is DGGITQSPKYLFRKEGQNVTLSCEQNLNHDAMYWYRQDPGQGLRLIYYSQIVNDFQKGDIAEGYSVSREKKESFPLTVTSAQKNPTAFYLCASSIAGDYGYTFGSGTRLTVV.

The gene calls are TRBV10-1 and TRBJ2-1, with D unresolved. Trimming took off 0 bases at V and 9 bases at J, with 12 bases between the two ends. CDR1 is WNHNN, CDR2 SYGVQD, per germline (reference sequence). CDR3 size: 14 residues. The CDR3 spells CASSESPSPSEQFF. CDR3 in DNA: TGCGCCAGCAGTGAGTCGCCCTCCCCGAGTGAGCAGTTCTTC.

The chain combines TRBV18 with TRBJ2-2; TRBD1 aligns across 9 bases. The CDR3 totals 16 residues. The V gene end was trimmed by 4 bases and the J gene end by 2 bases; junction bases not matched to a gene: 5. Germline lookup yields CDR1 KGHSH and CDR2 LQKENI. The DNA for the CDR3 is TGTGCCAGCTCACTAAACAGGGGGCGCAACACCGGGGAGCTGTTTTTT. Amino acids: CASSLNRGRNTGELFF.

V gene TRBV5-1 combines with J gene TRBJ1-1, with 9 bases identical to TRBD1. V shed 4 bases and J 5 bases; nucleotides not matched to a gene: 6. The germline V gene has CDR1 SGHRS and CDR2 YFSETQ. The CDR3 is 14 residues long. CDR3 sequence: CASSLTGGETEAFF. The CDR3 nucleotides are TGCGCCAGCAGCCTGACAGGGGGGGAGACTGAAGCTTTCTTT.

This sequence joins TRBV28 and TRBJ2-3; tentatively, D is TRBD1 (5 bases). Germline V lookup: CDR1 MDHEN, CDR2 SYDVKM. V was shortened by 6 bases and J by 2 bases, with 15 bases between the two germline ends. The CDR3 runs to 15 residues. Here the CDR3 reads CASRVGGHSTDTQYF. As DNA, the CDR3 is TGTGCCAGCAGGGTCGGTGGACATTCCACAGATACGCAGTATTTT.